The TCR beta chain described here comes from a study of CD8 T cells in Susac syndrome (dated by TCRdb to between 2018 and 2021). Regarding the research as a whole: Whether CD8+ T cell activation and differentiation in Susac syndrome was antigen driven was tested using repertoire sequencing. CD8+ T cell repertoire clonality was compared between some 12 healthy donors, some 14 Susac syndrome patients and approximately 16 multiple sclerosis patients.

A word on this clonotype: The clone's antigen remains unknown. No quality values exist for individual bases; no much larger clone is one base distant.

Peripheral blood CD8+ and CD4+ T cells from healthy donors, Susac syndrome patients and multiple sclerosis patients were profiled by high-throughput TCR beta sequencing. Healthy donors were included as age- and sex-matched controls. Bulk CD8+ and CD4+ T cells were purified by magnetic negative isolation, while CD8+ TEMRA cells were enriched using FACS. Blood was collected in EDTA tubes and processed within 24 hours, with PBMCs isolated through density gradient centrifugation. PBMCs intended for TCR sequencing were frozen in liquid nitrogen and were later thawed in a 37 degrees C water bath. The sorted or isolated CD4+, CD8+ and CD8+ TEMRA cells had a purity of 90% or higher. From the cysteine through the phenylalanine, the CDR3 covers 13 amino acids. The retained sequence is limited to the CDR3, 39 bases, with the frame set at the first base. For CDR1 and CDR2, the germline V gene (reference sequence) lists SEHNR and FQNEAQ. V is reduced by 6 bases and J by 8 bases, leaving a spacing of 13 bases between them.

RNA was extracted using the RNeasy kit, and roughly 0.45 to 1 ug of the RNA was reverse transcribed with random hexamers. The immunoSEQ multiplex PCR assay, covering 54 Vbeta and 13 Jbeta segments, was used to amplify TCR beta CDR3 regions. PCR amplification bias was corrected by using a synthetic template baseline for primer optimization and computational correction. Processing in the source paper ran as follows. Reads were assigned to V, D and J genes according to IMGT and analyzed in immunoSEQ Analyzer, with only productive sequences retained. Clonality was calculated as one minus the Shannon entropy normalized by log2 of the number of productive unique sequences. For each patient and control, public and private clones were evaluated within the 100 most prevalent clones. Clones were defined as Susac-specific if absent from the healthy and MS cohorts, from approximately 1,100 published viral clones and from other ImmuneACCESS disease sequences. The raw public reads went through TCRdb reprocessing: fastp at Q25, MiXCR clone calling, in-frame beta chains kept. CDR3 protein duplicates are merged, each entry listing the most common genes and DNA. It is TCRdb's table, rather than the study itself, that gives the V and J calls and clone size. The sample data list about 120,000 distinct CDR3 sequences, and 85% to 95% of these were observed just once. The ten largest clones take up around 0.12% of the sample.

Broader findings and caveats from the paper: The number of individuals in the TCR sequencing and HLA analysis was acknowledged as relatively small.

The sample taken for sequencing was CD8+ T cells from PBMCs. The receptor was derived from a human donor in good health. The chain links TRBV7-9 with TRBJ1-4, with no confidently assigned D gene. Read as DNA, the sequence is TGTGCCAGCAGTCTCACCTTTAGCGAAAAACTGTTTTTT. Its product reads: CASSLTFSEKLFF.